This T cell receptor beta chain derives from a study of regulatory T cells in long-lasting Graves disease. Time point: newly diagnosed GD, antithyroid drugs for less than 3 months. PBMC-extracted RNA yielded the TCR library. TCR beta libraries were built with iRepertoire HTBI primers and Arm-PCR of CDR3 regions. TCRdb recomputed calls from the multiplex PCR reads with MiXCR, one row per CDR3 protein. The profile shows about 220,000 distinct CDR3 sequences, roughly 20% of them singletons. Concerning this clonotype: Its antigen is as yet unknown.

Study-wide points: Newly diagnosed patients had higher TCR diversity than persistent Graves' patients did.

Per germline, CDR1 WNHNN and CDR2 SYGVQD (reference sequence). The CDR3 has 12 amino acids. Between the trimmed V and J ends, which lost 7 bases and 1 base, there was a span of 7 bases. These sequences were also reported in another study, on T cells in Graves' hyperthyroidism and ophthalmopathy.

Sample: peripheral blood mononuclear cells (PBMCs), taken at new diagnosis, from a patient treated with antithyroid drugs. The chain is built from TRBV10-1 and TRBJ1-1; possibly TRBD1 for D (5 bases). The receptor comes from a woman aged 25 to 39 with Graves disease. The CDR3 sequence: CASMGGNTEAFF. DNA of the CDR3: TGCGCCAGCATGGGGGGGAACACTGAAGCTTTCTTT.